The 11 T cell receptor beta chains below all came from one sample that was sequenced in a study of T cell repertoires in cytomegalovirus infection. Their antigen targets remain unknown. TCRdb reprocessed the reads with MiXCR, giving one entry per CDR3 protein. The sample has around 310,000 distinct CDR3 sequences, 25% to 30% seen once. Sample: cultured PBMCs, taken from culture after CMV antigen stimulation. These TCRs come from a human donor in good health (CMV status not recorded). Some clones in this sample may be carry-over from other donors' samples.

A note on this clonotype: One base away lies a much larger clone, so this may be a sequencing read error. The rearrangement uses TRBV7-8 and TRBJ1-1, with D uncertain. Per germline, CDR1 SGHVS and CDR2 FQNEAQ. This CDR3 contains 12 residues. The germline V and J ends were trimmed by 5 bases and 4 bases, with 8 bases remaining between them. DNA of the CDR3: TGTGCCAGCAGCCCCGCGGGCACTGAAGCTTTCTTT. Protein product: CASSPAGTEAFF. The variable domain in full, completed from reference TRBV7-8 and TRBJ1-1, reads GAGVSQSPRYKVAKRGQDVALRCDPISGHVSLFWYQQALGQGPEFLTYFQNEAQLDKSGLPSDRFFAERPEGSVSTLKIQRTQQEDSAVYLCASSPAGTEAFFGQGTRLTVV.

This clonotype has more than one count but fewer than ten. This chain connects TRBV10-3 to TRBJ2-1, with D possibly matching TRBD1 (6 bases). This CDR3 contains 13 residues. The V gene lost 6 bases and the J gene lost 5 bases, with 11 bases spanning the gap. Per the germline V gene, CDR1 is ENHRY and CDR2 is SYGVKD. DNA of the CDR3: TGTGCCATCAGGCCAGGACAGAACAATGAGCAGTTCTTC. Translated, it gives CAIRPGQNNEQFF.

This clonotype showed up just a few times. This sequence joins TRBV11-2 and TRBJ1-2; 7 nucleotides line up with TRBD1. The germline gives CDR1 SGHAT, CDR2 FQNNGV. CDR3 length: 17 residues. The V gene end was trimmed by 7 bases and the J gene end by 3 bases; junction bases not matched to a gene: 17. CDR3 protein: CASTQGRGRRRDYGYTF. CDR3 in DNA: TGTGCCAGCACTCAAGGGAGGGGGCGAAGGCGAGACTATGGCTACACCTTC.

The chain carries TRBV12-3 or TRBV12-4 and TRBJ1-4; D gene ambiguous. Trimming removed 4 bases from V and 6 bases from J, with 12 bases in between. This CDR3 is built from 14 residues. The CDR3 here is CASSSRGGDEKLFF. DNA for the CDR3: TGTGCCAGCAGTTCTCGGGGAGGCGATGAAAAACTGTTTTTT.

The sample holds many counts of this clonotype. V and J are TRBV7-9 and TRBJ2-2, with TRBD1 matching 7 bases. Germline V lookup: CDR1 SEHNR, CDR2 FQNEAQ (reference sequence). This CDR3 comprises 15 residues. Trimming took 9 bases from V and 2 from J; bases not matched to a gene: 9. The CDR3 DNA is TGTGCCAGTACCCCGGGACAGAGAAACACCGGGGAGCTGTTTTTT. Its translation: CASTPGQRNTGELFF.

This clonotype appeared a few times. This chain joins TRBV29-1 and TRBJ1-2; TRBD1 agrees at 9 bases. The V segment lost 6 bases and the J segment 7 bases; nucleotides outside the gene matches: 12. Germline loops: CDR1 SQVTM, CDR2 ANQGSEA. The CDR3 extends over 14 amino acids. The CDR3 protein is CSVIGTGTVAGYTF. DNA of the CDR3: TGCAGCGTGATTGGGACAGGGACAGTAGCTGGCTACACCTTC.

The genes are TRBV3-1 and TRBJ1-1, with D hard to call. Trimming removed 1 base at V and 1 base at J, with 7 bases between. Germline CDR1 and CDR2: LGHDT and YNNKEL (reference sequence). The CDR3 has 14 residues. In nucleotides, the CDR3 is TGTGCCAGCAGCCAAGGTAAACCGAACACTGAAGCTTTCTTT. This gives the protein CASSQGKPNTEAFF. The full variable domain, completed using reference TRBV3-1 and TRBJ1-1, is DTAVSQTPKYLVTQMGNDKSIKCEQNLGHDTMYWYKQDSKKFLKIMFSYNNKELIINETVPNRFSPKSPDKAHLNLHINSLELGDSAVYFCASSQGKPNTEAFFGQGTRLTVV.

The rearrangement links TRBV7-3 to TRBJ2-2; 8 nucleotides align to TRBD1. With 6 bases clipped from V and 5 bases from J, the junction kept 8 bases outside the gene matches. The CDR3 has 15 residues. Germline values: CDR1 SGHTA, CDR2 FQGTGA. This CDR3 is CASRVTGVGTGELFF. CDR3 DNA sequence: TGTGCCAGCAGGGTGACAGGGGTTGGAACCGGGGAGCTGTTTTTT.

A few counts support this clonotype. The rearrangement uses TRBV28 and TRBJ2-7; 9 bases map to TRBD2. With 7 bases clipped from V and 5 bases from J, the junction kept 15 bases outside the gene matches. CDR3 length equals 16 residues. The V gene's germline CDR1 is MDHEN and CDR2 SYDVKM. CDR3 residues: CASIPPAGGFTHEQYF. The CDR3 bases are TGTGCCAGCATCCCCCCGGCGGGAGGGTTCACCCACGAGCAGTACTTC.

This clonotype was counted a few times. The rearrangement links TRBV20-1 to TRBJ2-7, with TRBD1 matching 12 bases. CDR1 is DFQATT, CDR2 SNEGSKA, per germline (reference sequence). This CDR3 comprises 14 residues. Losses at the gene ends were 6 bases for V and 5 bases for J; bases not matched to a gene: 8. CDR3 residues: CSALGGQGAHEQYF. The CDR3, as DNA: TGCAGTGCCCTAGGGGGACAGGGGGCCCACGAGCAGTACTTC.

The chain uses TRBV5-4 and TRBJ1-6; D may be TRBD1 (5 bases). This CDR3 contains 16 residues. Germline V CDR1 and CDR2: SGHNT, YYREEE (reference sequence). With 0 bases removed from V and 7 bases from J, the gap between germline ends came to 14 bases. This CDR3 reads CASSLGGGIQNSPLHF. The CDR3 nucleotides are TGTGCCAGCAGCTTGGGGGGCGGGATCCAGAATTCACCCCTCCACTTT.